These T cell receptor beta chains were read from a single sample in a study of regulatory T cells in long-lasting Graves disease. TCRdb passed the multiplex PCR reads through MiXCR, listing each CDR3 protein once. This sample has around 300,000 distinct CDR3 sequences; 20% to 25% occur once, and the top ten carry roughly 50%. Specimen: peripheral blood mononuclear cells (PBMCs), collected when the disease was refractory, from a patient treated with antithyroid drugs. Receptors originate from a female donor with Graves disease. The CDR3 runs from the conserved cysteine through the conserved F or W. Fields, in order: D gene, clone size, J gene, V gene, CDR3 protein, CDR3 DNA. D genes are given only for firm matches. Part of the rows lack a size; the others show once, few, many or a class for expanded clones.

TRBD2 NA TRBJ2-7 TRBV5-1 CASSAGTSAYYEQYF TGCGCCAGCAGCGCAGGGACTAGCGCTTACTACGAGCAGTACTTC
TRBD2 many TRBJ2-7 TRBV11-2 CASSPGLAGLTQQYF TGTGCCAGCAGCCCAGGACTAGCGGGACTTACACAGCAGTACTTC
TRBD1 NA TRBJ1-6 TRBV4-1 CASSHRDRGHSPLHF TGCGCCAGCAGCCACCGGGACAGGGGGCATTCACCCCTCCACTTT
NA NA TRBJ2-5 TRBV19 CASSMRTTGSETQYF TGTGCCAGTAGTATGAGGACAACAGGGTCAGAGACCCAGTACTTC
TRBD1 few TRBJ1-5 TRBV28 CASSLRQGYSNQPQHF TGTGCCAGCAGTTTACGACAGGGATATAGCAATCAGCCCCAGCATTTT
NA NA TRBJ2-3 TRBV11-2 CASSPPGHSTDTQYF TGTGCCAGCAGCCCGCCGGGACACAGCACAGATACGCAGTATTTT
TRBD1 NA TRBJ1-5 TRBV6-9 CASSYPTGLGQPQHF TGTGCCAGCAGTTACCCGACAGGGTTGGGTCAGCCCCAGCATTTT
NA few TRBJ1-5 TRBV4-1 CASSQEVEGRGNQPQHF TGCGCCAGCAGCCAAGAGGTCGAAGGCAGAGGCAATCAGCCCCAGCATTTT
NA NA TRBJ2-3 TRBV12-3/TRBV12-4 CASSLNDPDTDTQYF TGTGCCAGCAGTTTAAACGATCCGGACACAGATACGCAGTATTTT
NA many TRBJ1-5 TRBV20-1 CSVPPDSESQPQHF TGCAGTGTACCCCCCGACAGTGAATCTCAGCCCCAGCATTTT
TRBD1 few TRBJ2-7 TRBV6-5 CASSSTVDRAQYTYEQYF TGTGCCAGCAGTTCAACCGTCGACAGGGCCCAATATACCTACGAGCAGTACTTC
NA many TRBJ2-7 TRBV10-2 CASSELFGSSSSYEQYF TGCGCCAGCAGTGAGCTCTTCGGGAGTTCGTCCTCCTACGAGCAGTACTTC
NA few TRBJ2-7 TRBV29-1 CSVGSASGGGYEQYF TGCAGCGTTGGCTCCGCTTCTGGAGGCGGCTACGAGCAGTACTTC
NA many TRBJ1-1 TRBV28 CASSPYPQGNTEAFF TGTGCCAGCAGCCCCTACCCTCAGGGAAACACTGAAGCTTTCTTT
TRBD1 many TRBJ1-2 TRBV11-2 CASSPWTGTNYGYTF TGTGCCAGCAGCCCCTGGACAGGGACTAACTATGGCTACACCTTC
TRBD1 NA TRBJ2-7 TRBV27 CASSPQTGGRRNEQYF TGTGCCAGCAGTCCCCAGACAGGGGGCAGGCGCAACGAGCAGTACTTC
TRBD2 NA TRBJ2-7 TRBV30 CACQRESSYEQYF TGTGCCTGTCAGCGGGAGAGCTCCTACGAGCAGTACTTC
TRBD1 few TRBJ2-7 TRBV15 CATSTGQGEYEQYF TGTGCCACCAGCACGGGACAGGGAGAATACGAGCAGTACTTC
NA NA TRBJ2-7 TRBV4-1 CASSQERSPYEQYF TGCGCCAGCAGCCAAGAACGGAGTCCCTACGAGCAGTACTTC
NA NA TRBJ2-7 TRBV4-3 CASSQDLGALSYEQYF TGCGCCAGCAGCCAAGATCTGGGGGCCCTCTCCTACGAGCAGTACTTC
TRBD1 few TRBJ1-6 TRBV30 CAWKQGEEALHF TGTGCCTGGAAACAGGGGGAAGAGGCCCTCCACTTT
NA NA TRBJ2-6 TRBV20-1 CSARLLSGANVLTF TGCAGTGCTAGATTACTATCTGGGGCCAACGTCCTGACTTTC
NA many TRBJ2-7 TRBV6-1 CASSPAGGGMYEQYF TGTGCCAGCAGCCCAGCAGGAGGGGGCATGTACGAGCAGTACTTC
TRBD1 NA TRBJ1-2 TRBV19 CASSPRTGGPRPDGYTF TGTGCCAGTAGTCCTCGGACAGGGGGCCCACGGCCGGATGGCTACACCTTC
NA few TRBJ2-1 TRBV9 CASSPWGTGDEQFF TGTGCCAGCAGCCCCTGGGGGACGGGCGATGAGCAGTTCTTC
NA few TRBJ2-7 TRBV19 CASSRSRDSYEQYF TGTGCCAGTAGTCGTAGCAGGGACTCCTACGAGCAGTACTTC
NA many TRBJ1-2 TRBV12-3/TRBV12-4 CASSLAGINYGYTF TGTGCCAGCAGTTTAGCTGGCATCAACTATGGCTACACCTTC
TRBD1 many TRBJ2-7 TRBV12-3/TRBV12-4 CASSSDPRTGLNYEQYF TGTGCCAGCAGTTCCGACCCAAGGACAGGGCTAAACTACGAGCAGTACTTC
NA NA TRBJ1-5 TRBV28 CASSPTPSPGSPNSNQPQHF TGTGCCAGCAGTCCAACCCCATCGCCAGGGTCCCCCAACTCCAATCAGCCCCAGCATTTT
NA many TRBJ2-5 TRBV3-1 CASSPVAGQETQYF TGTGCCAGCAGCCCGGTAGCAGGTCAAGAGACCCAGTACTTC
NA NA TRBJ1-2 TRBV3-1 CASSPLMEVSYTF TGTGCCAGCAGCCCCTTAATGGAAGTAAGCTACACCTTC
TRBD2 many TRBJ2-2 TRBV11-2 CASSFGSRLATNTGELFF TGTGCCAGCAGCTTCGGATCGAGACTAGCGACGAACACCGGGGAGCTGTTTTTT
TRBD2 few TRBJ2-7 TRBV18 CASSPGTSARAYEQYF TGTGCCAGCTCACCCGGGACTAGCGCGAGGGCCTACGAGCAGTACTTC
NA NA TRBJ1-2 TRBV29-1 CSVNPGDGGYTF TGCAGCGTTAATCCAGGGGACGGAGGCTACACCTTC
TRBD1 few TRBJ1-4 TRBV20-1 CSARGIWDSLATNEKLFF TGCAGTGCTAGAGGGATCTGGGACAGTCTTGCAACTAATGAAAAACTGTTTTTT
NA few TRBJ1-5 TRBV18 CASSQTTGSGQPQHF TGTGCCAGCTCACAGACGACCGGTTCGGGGCAGCCCCAGCATTTT
NA NA TRBJ2-5 TRBV2 CASSQDWGTETQYF TGTGCCAGCAGCCAAGATTGGGGGACGGAGACCCAGTACTTC
TRBD1 many TRBJ2-5 TRBV2 CASSSPAGGETQYF TGTGCCAGCTCCAGCCCCGCAGGGGGTGAGACCCAGTACTTC
NA few TRBJ1-1 TRBV6-2/TRBV6-3 CASSYGAVTEAFF TGTGCCAGCAGTTACGGAGCTGTCACTGAAGCTTTCTTT
NA NA TRBJ2-2 TRBV11-2 CASSPASEKLFF TGTGCCAGCAGCCCAGCTAGCGAAAAGCTGTTTTTT
NA NA TRBJ2-3 TRBV7-2 CASGGTLQIPDTQYF TGTGCCAGCGGGGGGACCCTACAGATACCGGATACGCAGTATTTT
TRBD1 few TRBJ1-1 TRBV5-1 CASSLLTGGLNTEAFF TGCGCCAGCAGCTTGTTAACAGGGGGATTGAACACTGAAGCTTTCTTT
TRBD1 many TRBJ2-6 TRBV6-4 CASSEGTGGSGANVLTF TGTGCCAGCAGTGAAGGGACAGGAGGCTCTGGGGCCAACGTCCTGACTTTC
NA many TRBJ2-5 TRBV6-5 CASSWTRQETQYF TGTGCCAGCAGTTGGACTCGCCAAGAGACCCAGTACTTC
NA few TRBJ2-7 TRBV6-1 CASSSRLAEQYF TGTGCCAGCAGCTCCAGACTGGCCGAGCAGTACTTC
TRBD2 many TRBJ2-2 TRBV28 CASSSQSSGYSGTGELFF TGTGCCAGCAGCTCTCAATCTAGCGGCTACAGTGGGACCGGGGAGCTGTTTTTT
TRBD2 many TRBJ2-7 TRBV27 CATGGTSGYEQYF TGTGCCACCGGAGGGACTAGCGGATACGAGCAGTACTTC
NA NA TRBJ2-3 TRBV7-2 CASRAGLSPVVQYF TGTGCCAGCAGGGCGGGACTCTCGCCGGTGGTGCAGTATTTT